The 5 T cell receptor beta chains given below trace back to one sample, sequenced in a study of T cells in Graves' hyperthyroidism and ophthalmopathy. RNA transcripts provided the source from which TCR beta CDR3 regions were amplified. Carried out on the TCR CDR3, a first-round RT-PCR used the HTBI primer set. MiXCR was run by TCRdb on the multiplex PCR reads, yielding one entry per CDR3 protein. The sample consists of roughly 240,000 distinct CDR3 sequences, approximately 25% of them appearing once. Sequences were obtained from blood. The receptors here all came from a woman between 40 and 50 years old with Graves' ophthalmopathy.

The rearrangement joins TRBV20-1 to TRBJ2-2, with TRBD2 matching 10 bases. The CDR3 is 15 residues long. The germline V gene encodes CDR1 DFQATT and CDR2 SNEGSKA (reference sequence). Trimming at V came to 0 bases and at J to 3 bases, leaving 1 base not matched to a gene. CDR3 loop: CSARDLAGDTGELFF. CDR3 bases: TGCAGTGCTAGAGATCTAGCGGGAGACACCGGGGAGCTGTTTTTT.

This chain uses TRBV9 with TRBJ2-7, with 7 nucleotides matching TRBD2. The CDR3 sequence is 12 residues long. With V trimmed by 3 bases and J by 4 bases, 1 base remained unmatched. The germline V gene encodes CDR1 SGDLS and CDR2 YYNGEE. The DNA for the CDR3 is TGTGCCAGCAGCGGGGGGGGGTACGAGCAGTACTTC. Its translation: CASSGGGYEQYF.

This clonotype was recorded many times. The chain carries TRBV28 and TRBJ2-7, with D perhaps assigned TRBD1 or TRBD2 (5 bases each). Trimming removed 2 bases from V and 2 bases from J, with 10 bases in between. Germline CDR1 reads MDHEN; CDR2 reads SYDVKM. The CDR3 consists of 14 residues. Here the CDR3 DNA reads TGTGCCAGCAGTTTAGGGGACGGCCCCTACGAGCAGTACTTC. Amino acids: CASSLGDGPYEQYF.

This clonotype came up many times. The rearrangement links TRBV25-1 to TRBJ1-5; a weak D match, TRBD1 (5 bases). CDR1 is MGHDK, CDR2 SYGVNS, per germline. The germline V and J ends were trimmed by 2 bases and 0 bases, with 8 bases remaining between them. This CDR3 comprises 15 residues. The CDR3 region is CASSERGGSNQPQHF. The CDR3 DNA follows: TGTGCCAGCAGTGAACGGGGGGGTAGCAATCAGCCCCAGCATTTT.

This clonotype was observed many times. This sequence joins TRBV2 and TRBJ2-2; no clear D gene. CDR1 and CDR2 from the germline V gene are SNHLY and FYNNEI. The CDR3 loop spans 13 amino acids. Deletions cut 11 bases from V and 3 bases from J, with 13 bases between. CDR3 DNA: TGTGCCTCCCACGCCCTCGACACCGGGGAGCTGTTTTTT. Translation gives CASHALDTGELFF.